This TCR beta chain stems from a study of blood T cell repertoires in COVID-19. TCRdb's copy holds only in-frame clones and misses some; the assay was immunoSEQ multiplex PCR. The sample holds around 180,000 clones, 86% seen once. Grouping used clinical history reported by participants in a survey and questionnaire. Recovered participants had two consecutive negative NP/OP PCR tests, healthcare professional clearance, or symptom resolution. The CDR3 has 14 amino acids. Germline values: CDR1 SGDLS, CDR2 YYNGEE. V dropped 4 bases and J dropped 0 bases, with 7 bases sitting between them. This sequence originates from a woman aged 25 to 45 who had recovered from COVID-19. J is TRBJ2-2 and V is TRBV9, with a tentative D call TRBD2 (5 bases). Sequenced material: PBMCs or T cells enriched from blood (not recorded which). CDR3 DNA: TGTGCCAGCAGCCCCGGGACGAACACCGGGGAGCTGTTTTTT. It yields the protein CASSPGTNTGELFF. Full variable domain (missing parts from reference TRBV9 and TRBJ2-2): DSGVTQTPKHLITATGQRVTLRCSPRSGDLSVYWYQQSLDQGLQFLIQYYNGEERAKGNILERFSAQQFPDLHSELNLSSLELGDSALYFCASSPGTNTGELFFGEGSRLTVL.